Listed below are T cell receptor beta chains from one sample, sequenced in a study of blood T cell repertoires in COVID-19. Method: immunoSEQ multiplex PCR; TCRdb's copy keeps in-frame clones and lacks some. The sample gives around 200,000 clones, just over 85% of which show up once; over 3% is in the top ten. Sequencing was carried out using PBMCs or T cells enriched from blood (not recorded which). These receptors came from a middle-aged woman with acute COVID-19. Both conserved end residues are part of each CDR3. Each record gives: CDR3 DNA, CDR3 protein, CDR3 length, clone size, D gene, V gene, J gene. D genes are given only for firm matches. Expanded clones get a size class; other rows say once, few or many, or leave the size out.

DNA: TGCGCCAGCAGCTTGGATCCACAGGGGGGAGGCACTGAAGCTTTCTTT; CDR3: CASSLDPQGGGTEAFF; length: 16; size: .; D: TRBD1; V: TRBV5-1; J: TRBJ1-1
DNA: TGTGCCAGCAGCCAATCGAGGTTCCCGGGGTTCTCCCAGTACTTC; CDR3: CASSQSRFPGFSQYF; length: 15; size: .; D: .; V: TRBV4-2; J: TRBJ2-5
DNA: TGCGCCAGCAGTGAGTCGACAGGGATCACCGGGGAGCTGTTTTTT; CDR3: CASSESTGITGELFF; length: 15; size: .; D: TRBD1; V: TRBV10-2; J: TRBJ2-2
DNA: TGTGCCAGCAGCCTCCCCCACAGGTCGCGAGAGACCCAGTACTTC; CDR3: CASSLPHRSRETQYF; length: 15; size: .; D: .; V: TRBV14; J: TRBJ2-5
DNA: TGTGCCACCAGTCCGTCCCGGGGGGGCGCGGCCCAGTACTTC; CDR3: CATSPSRGGAAQYF; length: 14; size: few; D: TRBD2; V: TRBV24-1; J: TRBJ2-5
DNA: TGTGCCAGCAGCTTAGCCGGGACACTTGAAGCTTTCTTT; CDR3: CASSLAGTLEAFF; length: 13; size: .; D: .; V: TRBV7-2; J: TRBJ1-1
DNA: TGCGCCAGCAGCTCAACCGGGACAGCTCACAATGAGCAGTTCTTC; CDR3: CASSSTGTAHNEQFF; length: 15; size: .; D: TRBD1; V: TRBV5-1; J: TRBJ2-1
DNA: TGTGCCAGCACATCGGGACTAGCGGGGGGCCAAGAGACCCAGTACTTC; CDR3: CASTSGLAGGQETQYF; length: 16; size: .; D: TRBD2; V: TRBV2; J: TRBJ2-5
DNA: TGTGCCAGCAGTTTTAACTCCCCCAGCACAGATACGCAGTATTTT; CDR3: CASSFNSPSTDTQYF; length: 15; size: .; D: .; V: TRBV27; J: TRBJ2-3
DNA: TGTGCCAGCAGCTTAGGACGGACAGCCTACAATGAGCAGTTCTTC; CDR3: CASSLGRTAYNEQFF; length: 15; size: .; D: .; V: TRBV11-3; J: TRBJ2-1
DNA: TGTGCCCTCGGTCAGGGGGATCAGGGCTACACCTTC; CDR3: CALGQGDQGYTF; length: 12; size: .; D: TRBD1; V: TRBV10-3; J: TRBJ1-2
DNA: TGTGCCAGCAGTTTAGGGACAGGGATTGAAAAACTGTTTTTT; CDR3: CASSLGTGIEKLFF; length: 14; size: .; D: TRBD1; V: TRBV28; J: TRBJ1-4
DNA: TGTGCCAGCAGTTCAGCTACAGGGACTGAAGCTTTCTTT; CDR3: CASSSATGTEAFF; length: 13; size: once; D: .; V: TRBV27; J: TRBJ1-1
DNA: TGTGCCAGTAATCCCCGGCACAGGGCCGCGAAGGACACTGAAGCTTTCTTT; CDR3: CASNPRHRAAKDTEAFF; length: 17; size: .; D: .; V: TRBV19; J: TRBJ1-1
DNA: TGTGCCAGCAGGTACACCGGGACAGCGAACACTGAAGCTTTCTTT; CDR3: CASRYTGTANTEAFF; length: 15; size: .; D: TRBD1; V: TRBV11-2; J: TRBJ1-1
DNA: TGTGCCAGCAGCTTATTGCCCCGGACACCTCTGAACACTGAAGCTTTCTTT; CDR3: CASSLLPRTPLNTEAFF; length: 17; size: .; D: .; V: TRBV7-8; J: TRBJ1-1
DNA: TGTGCCAGCAGTTTAAGGCCTAGCGTCGCTGAAGCTTTCTTT; CDR3: CASSLRPSVAEAFF; length: 14; size: .; D: .; V: TRBV27; J: TRBJ1-1
DNA: TGTGCCAGTAGAGACTTGATAGGACACTCTGGAAACGCCATATATTTT; CDR3: CASRDLIGHSGNAIYF; length: 16; size: .; D: .; V: TRBV19; J: TRBJ1-3
DNA: TGCGCCAGCAGCTTGAATACGGGGAGGTTGATCGAAGCTTTCTTT; CDR3: CASSLNTGRLIEAFF; length: 15; size: .; D: .; V: TRBV5-1; J: TRBJ1-1
DNA: TGTGCCAGTAGTATGCAGGGGCCCGGGGAGCTGTTTTTT; CDR3: CASSMQGPGELFF; length: 13; size: .; D: .; V: TRBV19; J: TRBJ2-2
DNA: TGTGCCAGCAGCCCTCTAGCGGGGAGCTTAACAGATACGCAGTATTTT; CDR3: CASSPLAGSLTDTQYF; length: 16; size: .; D: TRBD2; V: TRBV3-1/TRBV3-2; J: TRBJ2-3
DNA: TGTGCCAGCAGCTTGCGGGACGGGGGGGAGGAGACCCAGTACTTC; CDR3: CASSLRDGGEETQYF; length: 15; size: .; D: TRBD2; V: TRBV7-8; J: TRBJ2-5
DNA: TGTGCCAGCAGTCGACAGGGGAATGGCTACACCTTC; CDR3: CASSRQGNGYTF; length: 12; size: .; D: TRBD1; V: TRBV2; J: TRBJ1-2
DNA: TGTGCCAGCAGCGTAGCAGCTGGGGGGTCCTATGGCTACACCTTC; CDR3: CASSVAAGGSYGYTF; length: 15; size: once; D: .; V: TRBV9; J: TRBJ1-2
DNA: TGCGCCAGCAGCCAAGTGAAAGGGGGGGGGCAGGGAGAAACGCAGTATTTT; CDR3: CASSQVKGGGQGETQYF; length: 17; size: .; D: .; V: TRBV4-3; J: TRBJ2-3
DNA: TGTGCCAGCTCACTTGGGACAGGTGAAACGACTGAAGCTTTCTTT; CDR3: CASSLGTGETTEAFF; length: 15; size: once; D: TRBD1; V: TRBV18; J: TRBJ1-1
DNA: TGTGCCAGCAGCTCCCGACCGACAATTAATATGAACACTGAAGCTTTCTTT; CDR3: CASSSRPTINMNTEAFF; length: 17; size: once; D: .; V: TRBV13; J: TRBJ1-1
DNA: TGTGCCAGCAGCCGAGTGCTTAATTCACCCCTCCACTTT; CDR3: CASSRVLNSPLHF; length: 13; size: .; D: .; V: TRBV14; J: TRBJ1-6
DNA: TGTGCCAGCAGCCAAGTGGACACAGGGACCACTGAAGCTTTCTTT; CDR3: CASSQVDTGTTEAFF; length: 15; size: .; D: .; V: TRBV3-1/TRBV3-2; J: TRBJ1-1
DNA: TGTGCCAGTAGTATGTTCTCAGGGGGTACGGCTGAAGCTTTCTTT; CDR3: CASSMFSGGTAEAFF; length: 15; size: .; D: TRBD1; V: TRBV19; J: TRBJ1-1
DNA: TGTGCCAGCAGTCGGACAGGGCGGGAGACTGAAGCTTTCTTT; CDR3: CASSRTGRETEAFF; length: 14; size: .; D: TRBD1; V: TRBV7-9; J: TRBJ1-1
DNA: TGTGCCAGCTCACCACCCGGCGGGGGCGGAAACACCATATATTTT; CDR3: CASSPPGGGGNTIYF; length: 15; size: .; D: .; V: TRBV18; J: TRBJ1-3
DNA: TGCGCCAGCAGCTTGGCTCTAGCGGGGGGCCAGAACACCGGGGAGCTGTTTTTT; CDR3: CASSLALAGGQNTGELFF; length: 18; size: .; D: TRBD2; V: TRBV5-1; J: TRBJ2-2
DNA: TGTGCCAGCAGTTCTCTGGGGGGATACAGCAATCAGCCCCAGCATTTT; CDR3: CASSSLGGYSNQPQHF; length: 16; size: .; D: .; V: TRBV6-5; J: TRBJ1-5
DNA: TGTGCCACCAGTGATTTGTTCGTCGATGAGCAGTTCTTC; CDR3: CATSDLFVDEQFF; length: 13; size: once; D: .; V: TRBV24-1; J: TRBJ2-1
DNA: TGTGCCGGTCGGGACAGCCACCCTATTCTTTATGGCTACACCTTC; CDR3: CAGRDSHPILYGYTF; length: 15; size: .; D: TRBD1; V: TRBV2; J: TRBJ1-2
DNA: TGTGCCAGCAGCTGGGACAGGGAAATTGGGAGCAGCAATCAGCCCCAGCATTTT; CDR3: CASSWDREIGSSNQPQHF; length: 18; size: .; D: TRBD1; V: TRBV7-8; J: TRBJ1-5
DNA: TGTGCCAGCAGTCTTTACAATGAGCAGTTCTTC; CDR3: CASSLYNEQFF; length: 11; size: few; D: .; V: TRBV27; J: TRBJ2-1
DNA: TGTGCCAGCAGCTTTATTACGCAAGCGTCTGGAAACACCATATATTTT; CDR3: CASSFITQASGNTIYF; length: 16; size: few; D: .; V: TRBV11-2; J: TRBJ1-3
DNA: TGCGCCAGCAGCCTAGCGGGGGGCTTTCACACCGGGGAGCTGTTTTTT; CDR3: CASSLAGGFHTGELFF; length: 16; size: .; D: TRBD2; V: TRBV4-3; J: TRBJ2-2
DNA: TGTGCCAGCAAGCTCCCGGGCGGGGGGAAGGACACTGAAGCTTTCTTT; CDR3: CASKLPGGGKDTEAFF; length: 16; size: .; D: .; V: TRBV7-8; J: TRBJ1-1
DNA: TGTGCCAGCACCCTTAACACTGAAGCTTTCTTT; CDR3: CASTLNTEAFF; length: 11; size: .; D: .; V: TRBV5-5; J: TRBJ1-1
DNA: TGTGCCAGCAGCCCTGGCCGGGGCTCTGGAAACACCATATATTTT; CDR3: CASSPGRGSGNTIYF; length: 15; size: .; D: .; V: TRBV9; J: TRBJ1-3
DNA: TGTGCCAGCAGAGCGCGGGACAGCCTCAATCAGCCCCAGCATTTT; CDR3: CASRARDSLNQPQHF; length: 15; size: .; D: TRBD1; V: TRBV6-5; J: TRBJ1-5
DNA: TGTGCCAGTAGTGAGTTTCCAGGGGGCGAGGAAGCTTTCTTT; CDR3: CASSEFPGGEEAFF; length: 14; size: once; D: TRBD1; V: TRBV19; J: TRBJ1-1
DNA: TGTGCCAGCAGCGTAAGCAGCGGGGGGAGCACAGATACGCAGTATTTT; CDR3: CASSVSSGGSTDTQYF; length: 16; size: .; D: TRBD2; V: TRBV9; J: TRBJ2-3
DNA: TGTGCCAGCAGCCAAGTCACCGCAGGGACTAATGAAAAACTGTTTTTT; CDR3: CASSQVTAGTNEKLFF; length: 16; size: once; D: .; V: TRBV3-1/TRBV3-2; J: TRBJ1-4